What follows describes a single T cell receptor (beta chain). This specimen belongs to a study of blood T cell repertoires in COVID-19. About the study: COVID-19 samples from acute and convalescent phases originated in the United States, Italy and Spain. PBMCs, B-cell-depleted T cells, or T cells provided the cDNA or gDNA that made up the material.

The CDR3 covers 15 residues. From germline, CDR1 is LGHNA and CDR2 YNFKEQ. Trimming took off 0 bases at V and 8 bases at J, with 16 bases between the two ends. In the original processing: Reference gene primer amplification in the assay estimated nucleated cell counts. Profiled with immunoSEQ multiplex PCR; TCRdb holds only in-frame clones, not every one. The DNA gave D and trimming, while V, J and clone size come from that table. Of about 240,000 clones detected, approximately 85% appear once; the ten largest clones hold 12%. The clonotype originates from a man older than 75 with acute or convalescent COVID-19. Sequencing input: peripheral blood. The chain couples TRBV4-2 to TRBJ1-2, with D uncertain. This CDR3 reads CASSQETQVAGGYTF. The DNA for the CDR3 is TGTGCCAGCAGCCAAGAGACCCAGGTGGCTGGGGGCTACACCTTC.